This is a list of T cell receptor beta chains from one sample in a study of blood T cell repertoires in COVID-19. Profiled with immunoSEQ multiplex PCR; TCRdb holds only in-frame clones, not every one. The data show some 250,000 clones, with about 85% seen just once and roughly 7.9% held by the top ten. The specimen was peripheral blood. These receptor sequences come from a woman aged 80 or older with acute or convalescent COVID-19. Both conserved end residues are trimmed from each CDR3. Clone size appears in some rows only: once, few, many, or a class for an expanded clone.

clone size,J gene,V gene,CDR3 protein
.,TRBJ1-3,TRBV5-1,ASSIGTDSGNTIY
.,TRBJ2-1,TRBV5-5,ASRGSGQGYNEQF
.,TRBJ1-1,TRBV7-9,ASSLIPGGAF
.,TRBJ2-1,TRBV2,ASIGTGGLGEQF
.,TRBJ1-1,TRBV28,ASSPQVSEAF
few,TRBJ1-1,TRBV29-1,SVQDRGGTEAF
few,TRBJ1-6,TRBV30,AIRASSYNSPLH
once,TRBJ2-3,TRBV12-3/TRBV12-4,AIGRGSTDTQY
.,TRBJ1-1,TRBV29-1,SVYDGTEAF
once,TRBJ1-2,TRBV6-6,ASSYVRGPQGNGYT
.,TRBJ1-2,TRBV28,ASSPGDYGYT
few,TRBJ1-2,TRBV5-4,ASSLDDRSPVNYGYT
once,TRBJ2-7,TRBV5-1,ASSLFDTFAEQY
.,TRBJ1-2,TRBV28,ASSGTAANYGYT
once,TRBJ1-2,TRBV6-6,ASSLGQGAANYGYT
.,TRBJ2-7,TRBV6-5,ASSYQWGSGIYEQY
.,TRBJ2-7,TRBV5-1,ASSPRGGDSYEQY
.,TRBJ1-1,TRBV5-5,ASSQRQGQNTEAF
.,TRBJ1-1,TRBV11-3,ASSLDGDRVEDTEAF
.,TRBJ2-1,TRBV27,ASRRGHNEQF
.,TRBJ2-1,TRBV21-1,ASSKEARLAEGTSYNEQF
.,TRBJ1-5,TRBV5-6,ASSLQGSSNQPQH
few,TRBJ1-2,TRBV3-1/TRBV3-2,ASSQGINYGYT
.,TRBJ2-7,TRBV3-1/TRBV3-2,ASSPGQGAREQY
.,TRBJ2-3,TRBV19,ASSTLGLAGVRTDTQY
.,TRBJ2-7,TRBV6-2/TRBV6-3,ASSYSMDRAYEQY
.,TRBJ2-1,TRBV28,ASSRPGTGSNEQF
few,TRBJ2-1,TRBV12-3/TRBV12-4,ASSSYNEQF
.,TRBJ1-6,TRBV5-1,ASSLGIAWGDSPLH
once,TRBJ2-1,TRBV24-1,ATSDPDRDYNEQF
.,TRBJ1-1,TRBV3-1/TRBV3-2,ASSPQTGWSEAF
once,TRBJ2-3,TRBV4-1,ASSQALGSSGPRDTQY
.,TRBJ2-3,TRBV3-1/TRBV3-2,ASSPIAGGSSDTQY
once,TRBJ1-4,TRBV5-1,ASSLWTGVNEKLF
.,TRBJ2-6,TRBV19,ASSISGGSGANVLT
.,TRBJ1-2,TRBV12-3/TRBV12-4,ASSLRDNYGYT
.,TRBJ2-6,TRBV4-1,ASSYNTGGTGANVLT
.,TRBJ2-3,TRBV7-2,ASSGSGGAVTDTQY
.,TRBJ1-2,TRBV9,ASSALTDRGPAGYT
.,TRBJ2-2,TRBV10-3,AISSLAGTGELF
.,TRBJ2-3,TRBV5-1,ASSQEGHEPDTQY
.,TRBJ1-1,TRBV19,ASSISGVGEAF
.,TRBJ2-5,TRBV11-2,ASSFVATRQGAGETQY
.,TRBJ1-2,TRBV27,ASRLGRESHYGYT
.,TRBJ1-2,TRBV4-2,ASSQISAGLYGYT
.,TRBJ2-4,TRBV11-2,ASSELAKNIQY
.,TRBJ2-7,TRBV7-9,ASSSLAGVTYEQY
.,TRBJ1-1,TRBV28,ASSLGTWAF
.,TRBJ1-5,TRBV28,ASSLPDRVQPQH
.,TRBJ2-7,TRBV6-5,ASRTSVHEQY
once,TRBJ2-5,TRBV5-8,ASSPGLATFRQETQY